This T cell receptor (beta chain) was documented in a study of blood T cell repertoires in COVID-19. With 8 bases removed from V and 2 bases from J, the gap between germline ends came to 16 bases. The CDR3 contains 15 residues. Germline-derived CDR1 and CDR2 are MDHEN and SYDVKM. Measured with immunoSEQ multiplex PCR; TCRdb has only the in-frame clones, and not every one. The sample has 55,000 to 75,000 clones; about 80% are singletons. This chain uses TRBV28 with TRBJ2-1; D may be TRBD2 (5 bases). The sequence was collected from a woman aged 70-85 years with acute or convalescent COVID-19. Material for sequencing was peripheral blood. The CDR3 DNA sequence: TGTGCCAGCCTAGGAGAGGGAGTGACCTACAATGAGCAGTTCTTC. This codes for CASLGEGVTYNEQFF.